These 31 T cell receptor beta chains share one sample of origin, sequenced in a study of identical twins. TCRdb processed the 5' RACE reads anew with MiXCR; each CDR3 protein has one entry. Here the sample spans about 660,000 distinct CDR3 sequences, roughly 8% being singletons. The sample was also linked to a second study, of yellow fever vaccine responses in identical twins.

Material for sequencing was PBMCs. The source is a woman between 18 and 29 years old in good health.

The chain joins TRBV6-2 or TRBV6-3 to TRBJ2-3; the D gene is possibly TRBD2 (6 bases). The germline V gene encodes CDR1 MNHEY and CDR2 SVGEGT. The CDR3 totals 20 residues. V was trimmed by 2 bases and J by 0 bases, leaving 24 bases between them. CDR3 protein: CASSYPGTASSEGSTDTQYF. The DNA of the CDR3 is TGTGCCAGCAGTTACCCCGGGACTGCCTCAAGTGAGGGGAGCACAGATACGCAGTATTTT.

In its sample, this clonotype was seen many times. V and J are TRBV4-3 and TRBJ1-1, with 7 bases aligning to TRBD1. There are 15 residues in the CDR3. The V gene end was trimmed by 0 bases and the J gene end by 4 bases; junction bases not matched to a gene: 5. In germline, CDR1 is LGHNA, CDR2 YSLEER. The CDR3 DNA sequence: TGCGCCAGCAGCCAAGATCGGGCAGGGGGCACTGAAGCTTTCTTT. Translation gives CASSQDRAGGTEAFF.

The genes are TRBV20-1 and TRBJ2-7; the D call may be TRBD1 or TRBD2 (5 bases each). CDR1 and CDR2 (germline): DFQATT, SNEGSKA (reference sequence). V was cut by 5 bases and J by 1 base, with 15 bases left in between. The CDR3 sequence is 14 residues long. The CDR3 reads CSADSYSGSYEQYF. The CDR3, as DNA: TGCAGTGCTGACAGCTATTCGGGGTCCTACGAGCAGTACTTC.

CDR3 loop: CASTRFPDTQYF. The CDR3 coding sequence is TGTGCCAGCACACGATTCCCAGATACGCAGTATTTT. The V gene is TRBV28, the J gene TRBJ2-3; D gene uncertain. The V end was cut by 7 bases, the J end by 4 bases, with 9 bases between. CDR3 size: 12 residues. The V gene's germline CDR1 is MDHEN and CDR2 SYDVKM. Full variable domain (rest looked up from reference TRBV28 and TRBJ2-3): DVKVTQSSRYLVKRTGEKVFLECVQDMDHENMFWYRQDPGLGLRLIYFSYDVKMKEKGDIPEGYSVSREKKERFSLILESASTNQTSMYLCASTRFPDTQYFGPGTRLTVL.

V is TRBV7-3 and J is TRBJ1-1; TRBD1 agrees at 7 bases. CDR3 length: 14 residues. CDR1 and CDR2 (germline): SGHTA, FQGTGA. Losses at the gene ends were 5 bases for V and 1 base for J; bases not matched to a gene: 4. CDR3 nucleotides: TGTGCCAGCAGCGTACAGGGGCCGAACACTGAAGCTTTCTTT. Its translation is CASSVQGPNTEAFF.

The chain combines TRBV6-1 with TRBJ2-7, with D perhaps given as TRBD1 or TRBD2 (5 bases each). The V end was cut by 6 bases, the J end by 2 bases, with 11 bases between. CDR3 size: 13 residues. The germline CDR1 and CDR2 sequences are MNHNS and SASEGT. The CDR3 reads CASRGDVAYEQYF. CDR3 DNA: TGTGCCAGCAGAGGGGACGTCGCCTACGAGCAGTACTTC.

The chain is built from TRBV9 and TRBJ1-6; D is uncertain. The CDR3 covers 12 residues. The germline gives CDR1 SGDLS, CDR2 YYNGEE. V lost 0 bases to trimming and J lost 9 bases, with 4 bases between them. In nucleotides, the CDR3 is TGTGCCAGCAGCGTAGGGGGTTCACCCCTCCACTTT. Protein product: CASSVGGSPLHF.

This clonotype was counted a few times. This rearrangement joins TRBV7-9 to TRBJ2-2; no definite D call. Per the germline V gene, CDR1 is SEHNR and CDR2 is FQNEAQ (reference sequence). The CDR3 is 14 amino acids. Between the trimmed V and J ends, which lost 1 base and 1 base, there was a span of 4 bases. CDR3 protein: CASSLEVNTGELFF. The DNA for the CDR3 is TGTGCCAGCAGCTTAGAGGTGAACACCGGGGAGCTGTTTTTT.

The chain is built from TRBV7-8 and TRBJ2-1, with 8 bases aligning to TRBD1. The CDR3 runs to 15 residues. V shed 5 bases, J shed 8 bases, and the junction held 11 bases outside the gene matches. Germline V gives CDR1 SGHVS, CDR2 FQNEAQ. The CDR3 sequence is CASSPTDRGRHEQFF. The CDR3 DNA is TGTGCCAGCAGCCCGACCGACAGGGGACGCCATGAGCAGTTCTTC. The whole variable domain, remainder taken from reference TRBV7-8 and TRBJ2-1, is GAGVSQSPRYKVAKRGQDVALRCDPISGHVSLFWYQQALGQGPEFLTYFQNEAQLDKSGLPSDRFFAERPEGSVSTLKIQRTQQEDSAVYLCASSPTDRGRHEQFFGPGTRLTVL.

This clonotype was detected ten times or more. The chain couples TRBV12-3 or TRBV12-4 to TRBJ2-1; 11 positions agree with TRBD1. V shed 6 bases and J 6 bases; nucleotides not matched to a gene: 1. The CDR3 contains 13 residues. This CDR3 reads CASRGTGGNEQFF. The CDR3 DNA sequence: TGTGCCAGCAGGGGGACAGGGGGCAATGAGCAGTTCTTC.

The genes are TRBV6-5 and TRBJ1-4; no clear D. The germline V gene has CDR1 MNHEY and CDR2 SVGAGI. The CDR3 is 14 residues long. Trimming stripped 0 bases from V and 8 bases from J, with 10 bases between. The CDR3 is CASSYSPEVEKLFF. Written as DNA, the CDR3 is TGTGCCAGCAGTTACTCTCCCGAAGTGGAAAAACTGTTTTTT.

At least ten counts were recorded for this clonotype. The chain uses TRBV7-2 and TRBJ2-2, with D uncertain. From germline, CDR1 is SGHTA and CDR2 FQGNSA. The CDR3 contains 14 residues. With 0 bases removed from V and 6 bases from J, the gap between germline ends came to 8 bases. The CDR3 DNA reads TGTGCCAGCAGCTTAGCTGCCTGGTCCGGGGAGCTGTTTTTT. It codes for CASSLAAWSGELFF.

Only a few counts were recorded for this clonotype. The genes are TRBV27 and TRBJ2-3; 7 nucleotides match TRBD2. The CDR3 has 15 amino acids. The V segment lost 3 bases and the J segment 3 bases; nucleotides outside the gene matches: 6. CDR1 MNHEY and CDR2 SMNVEV come from the germline V gene (reference sequence). CDR3 nucleotides: TGTGCCAGCAGTTTTACGGGAGGAGGTACAGATACGCAGTATTTT. Encoded protein: CASSFTGGGTDTQYF.

The sample holds many counts of this clonotype. This chain uses TRBV7-8 with TRBJ1-4; 8 bases map to TRBD1. V was pared by 6 bases and J by 5 bases, with 5 bases of the junction left unmatched. The CDR3 covers 14 residues. Germline V gene data show CDR1 as SGHVS and CDR2 as FQNEAQ. In DNA, the CDR3 is TGTGCCAGCAGAATAGGACAGGGCAATGAAAAACTGTTTTTT. It encodes CASRIGQGNEKLFF.

This clonotype was counted a few times. V usage is TRBV5-5 and J usage is TRBJ2-3; 9 bases map to TRBD2. The CDR3 is 16 amino acids. Trimming at V came to 1 base and at J to 6 bases, leaving 9 bases not matched to a gene. The germline V gene has CDR1 SGHKS and CDR2 YYEKEE (reference sequence). CDR3 in amino acids: CASSLSLAGGSDTQYF. CDR3 DNA sequence: TGTGCCAGCAGCTTGTCCCTGGCGGGAGGGTCTGATACGCAGTATTTT.

This clonotype has just a few counts. The chain joins TRBV18 to TRBJ2-5; the D is unclear. In germline, CDR1 is KGHSH, CDR2 LQKENI. Trimming took 0 bases from V and 3 from J, leaving 5 bases between them. This CDR3 has 13 amino acids. The CDR3 loop reads CASSPPSEETQYF. The CDR3 nucleotides are TGTGCCAGCTCACCACCCAGTGAAGAGACCCAGTACTTC.

This clonotype has only a few counts. The rearrangement joins TRBV4-3 to TRBJ2-3, with TRBD2 matching 9 bases. The J segment lost 3 bases and the V segment lost 0 bases, leaving 4 bases of the junction unmatched. Germline-derived CDR1 and CDR2 are LGHNA and YSLEER. This CDR3 has 16 amino acids. The CDR3 DNA is TGCGCCAGCAGCCAAGAGGGAGGACTAGCGACAGATACGCAGTATTTT. This translates into CASSQEGGLATDTQYF.

V usage is TRBV4-3 and J usage is TRBJ2-3, with D possibly TRBD2 on 6 matching bases. This CDR3 has 16 amino acids. V was pared by 0 bases and J by 1 base, with 11 bases between. Germline values: CDR1 LGHNA, CDR2 YSLEER. The CDR3 coding sequence is TGCGCCAGCAGCCAAGAGTGGGCGGGACGCACAGATACGCAGTATTTT. As protein: CASSQEWAGRTDTQYF.

This clonotype has at least ten counts. This rearrangement joins TRBV29-1 to TRBJ2-5; no reliable D call. CDR1 is SQVTM, CDR2 ANQGSEA, per germline. This CDR3 has 11 residues. Trimming removed 4 bases at V and 3 bases at J, with 6 bases between. The CDR3 DNA follows: TGCAGCGTTGTTCCGGAAGAGACCCAGTACTTC. Amino acids: CSVVPEETQYF.

This clonotype was counted between two and nine times. This chain connects TRBV7-6 to TRBJ2-1; D is perhaps TRBD2 (7 bases). V was trimmed by 1 base and J by 15 bases, leaving 16 bases between them. In germline, CDR1 is SGHVS, CDR2 FNYEAQ. The CDR3 loop spans 13 amino acids. DNA of the CDR3: TGTGCCAGCAGCTTAGAGGTGGGGGGGGGCCTGTTCTTC. This sequence encodes CASSLEVGGGLFF.

The chain employs TRBV20-1 and TRBJ2-3; 9 bases agree with TRBD2. The CDR3 totals 16 residues. Germline V lookup: CDR1 DFQATT, CDR2 SNEGSKA (reference sequence). J lost 5 bases, V lost 6 bases, and 15 bases had no gene match. CDR3 in amino acids: CSAYLIASGTGDTQYF. The CDR3 DNA is TGCAGTGCCTACTTGATTGCTAGCGGGACTGGAGATACGCAGTATTTT.

A few counts support this clonotype. The J gene is TRBJ1-4, the V gene TRBV5-1; D is unresolved. CDR3 length: 15 residues. Between the trimmed V and J ends, which lost 4 bases and 2 bases, there was a span of 12 bases. In germline, CDR1 is SGHRS, CDR2 YFSETQ. Here the CDR3 DNA reads TGCGCCAGCAGCCCGCCGGGGAGGACTAATGAAAAACTGTTTTTT. Amino acids: CASSPPGRTNEKLFF.

The chain has TRBV20-1 and TRBJ1-1, with a tentative D call TRBD1 (5 bases). V was pared by 1 base and J by 0 bases, with 12 bases between. Germline CDR1 reads DFQATT; CDR2 reads SNEGSKA (reference sequence). The CDR3 sequence is 15 residues long. CDR3 sequence (DNA): TGCAGTGCTAGAGTGAGGGGTTCGATGAACACTGAAGCTTTCTTT. The encoded protein is CSARVRGSMNTEAFF.

This clonotype was observed at least ten times. V gene TRBV5-1 combines with J gene TRBJ2-1; D possibly corresponds to TRBD2 (6 bases). Germline V CDR1 and CDR2: SGHRS, YFSETQ. CDR3 length: 14 amino acids. Trimming took off 4 bases at V and 7 bases at J, with 15 bases between the two ends. The CDR3 bases are TGCGCCAGCAGCCCGGGACTCCCTGGAAATGAGCAGTTCTTC. Its translation: CASSPGLPGNEQFF.

The table lists this clonotype with a few counts. The V call is TRBV24-1, the J call TRBJ2-1; D is tentatively TRBD1 or TRBD2 (5 bases each). Germline V CDR1 and CDR2: KGHDR, SFDVKD. V was pared by 4 bases and J by 8 bases, with 17 bases between. The CDR3 runs to 15 residues. The chain's CDR3 is CATSDPGTSGDEQFF. The CDR3 region has the DNA TGTGCCACCAGTGACCCCGGGACCTCGGGCGATGAGCAGTTCTTC.

This clonotype occurred many times. The chain employs TRBV12-3 or TRBV12-4 and TRBJ1-6; D may be TRBD1 (5 bases). V was clipped by 9 bases and J by 6 bases, with 21 bases between them. The CDR3 consists of 16 residues. This CDR3 reads CASAGNRGGFNSPLHF. In DNA, the CDR3 is TGTGCCAGTGCAGGCAACCGGGGGGGGTTTAATTCACCCCTCCACTTT.

This chain connects TRBV11-2 to TRBJ2-7; D gene uncertain. The CDR3 sequence is 15 residues long. Germline V gene lookup returns CDR1 SGHAT and CDR2 FQNNGV. V was pared by 5 bases and J by 2 bases, with 16 bases between. For the CDR3, the DNA is TGTGCCAGCAGCCCGGAAGCACTACCTACCTACGAGCAGTACTTC. This codes for CASSPEALPTYEQYF. The whole variable domain, filled in from reference TRBV11-2 and TRBJ2-7, reads EAGVAQSPRYKIIEKRQSVAFWCNPISGHATLYWYQQILGQGPKLLIQFQNNGVVDDSQLPKDRFSAERLKGVDSTLKIQPAKLEDSAVYLCASSPEALPTYEQYFGPGTRLTVT.

The table lists this clonotype with a few counts. The chain employs TRBV5-1 and TRBJ2-7, with TRBD2 matching over 10 bases. Germline assignment: CDR1 SGHRS and CDR2 YFSETQ. The V segment lost 0 bases and the J segment 5 bases; nucleotides outside the gene matches: 5. This CDR3 spans 15 amino acids. CDR3: CASSLGASGSHEQYF. CDR3 DNA sequence: TGCGCCAGCAGCTTGGGGGCTAGCGGGAGCCACGAGCAGTACTTC.

V and J are TRBV27 and TRBJ2-7; 7 bases align to TRBD1. After removal of 5 bases from V and 3 bases from J, the junction contained 10 bases not matched to a gene. This CDR3 is 15 amino acids long. CDR1 and CDR2 from the germline V gene are MNHEY and SMNVEV (reference sequence). CDR3 DNA: TGTGCCAGCAGTGTCGCCGGGACAGCCTACTACGAGCAGTACTTC. It specifies CASSVAGTAYYEQYF.

V gene TRBV5-1 combines with J gene TRBJ2-1; no definite D call. Germline-derived CDR1 and CDR2 are SGHRS and YFSETQ. The CDR3 is 15 amino acids. The V gene lost 0 bases and the J gene lost 6 bases, with 13 bases spanning the gap. CDR3 sequence: CASSLAGQETNEQFF. The CDR3 coding sequence is TGCGCCAGCAGCTTGGCTGGGCAGGAGACCAATGAGCAGTTCTTC.

There are many counts of this clonotype. This chain uses TRBV5-4 with TRBJ1-2, with D possibly matching TRBD1 (5 bases). V lost 3 bases, J lost 7 bases, and 16 bases lay in between. The CDR3 consists of 14 residues. The germline V gene has CDR1 SGHNT and CDR2 YYREEE (reference sequence). CDR3 nucleotide sequence: TGTGCCAGCAGCTGGTCTACGGGACCAGGTGGCTACACCTTC. Protein product: CASSWSTGPGGYTF.